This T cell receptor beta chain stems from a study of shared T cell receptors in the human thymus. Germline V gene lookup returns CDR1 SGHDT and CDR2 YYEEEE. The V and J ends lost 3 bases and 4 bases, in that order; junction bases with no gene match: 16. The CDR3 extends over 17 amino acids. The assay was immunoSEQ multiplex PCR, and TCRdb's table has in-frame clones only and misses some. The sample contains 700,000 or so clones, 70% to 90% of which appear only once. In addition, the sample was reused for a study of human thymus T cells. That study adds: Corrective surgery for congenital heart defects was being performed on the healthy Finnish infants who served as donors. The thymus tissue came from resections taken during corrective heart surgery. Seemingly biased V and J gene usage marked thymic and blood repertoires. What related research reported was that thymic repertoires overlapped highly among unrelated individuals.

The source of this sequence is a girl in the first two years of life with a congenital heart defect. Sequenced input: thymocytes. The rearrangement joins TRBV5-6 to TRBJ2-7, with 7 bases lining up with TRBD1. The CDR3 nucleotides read TGTGCCAGCAGCTCCTGTCGGACAGGTCCGGGCCAGTACGAGCAGTACTTC. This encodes CASSSCRTGPGQYEQYF.